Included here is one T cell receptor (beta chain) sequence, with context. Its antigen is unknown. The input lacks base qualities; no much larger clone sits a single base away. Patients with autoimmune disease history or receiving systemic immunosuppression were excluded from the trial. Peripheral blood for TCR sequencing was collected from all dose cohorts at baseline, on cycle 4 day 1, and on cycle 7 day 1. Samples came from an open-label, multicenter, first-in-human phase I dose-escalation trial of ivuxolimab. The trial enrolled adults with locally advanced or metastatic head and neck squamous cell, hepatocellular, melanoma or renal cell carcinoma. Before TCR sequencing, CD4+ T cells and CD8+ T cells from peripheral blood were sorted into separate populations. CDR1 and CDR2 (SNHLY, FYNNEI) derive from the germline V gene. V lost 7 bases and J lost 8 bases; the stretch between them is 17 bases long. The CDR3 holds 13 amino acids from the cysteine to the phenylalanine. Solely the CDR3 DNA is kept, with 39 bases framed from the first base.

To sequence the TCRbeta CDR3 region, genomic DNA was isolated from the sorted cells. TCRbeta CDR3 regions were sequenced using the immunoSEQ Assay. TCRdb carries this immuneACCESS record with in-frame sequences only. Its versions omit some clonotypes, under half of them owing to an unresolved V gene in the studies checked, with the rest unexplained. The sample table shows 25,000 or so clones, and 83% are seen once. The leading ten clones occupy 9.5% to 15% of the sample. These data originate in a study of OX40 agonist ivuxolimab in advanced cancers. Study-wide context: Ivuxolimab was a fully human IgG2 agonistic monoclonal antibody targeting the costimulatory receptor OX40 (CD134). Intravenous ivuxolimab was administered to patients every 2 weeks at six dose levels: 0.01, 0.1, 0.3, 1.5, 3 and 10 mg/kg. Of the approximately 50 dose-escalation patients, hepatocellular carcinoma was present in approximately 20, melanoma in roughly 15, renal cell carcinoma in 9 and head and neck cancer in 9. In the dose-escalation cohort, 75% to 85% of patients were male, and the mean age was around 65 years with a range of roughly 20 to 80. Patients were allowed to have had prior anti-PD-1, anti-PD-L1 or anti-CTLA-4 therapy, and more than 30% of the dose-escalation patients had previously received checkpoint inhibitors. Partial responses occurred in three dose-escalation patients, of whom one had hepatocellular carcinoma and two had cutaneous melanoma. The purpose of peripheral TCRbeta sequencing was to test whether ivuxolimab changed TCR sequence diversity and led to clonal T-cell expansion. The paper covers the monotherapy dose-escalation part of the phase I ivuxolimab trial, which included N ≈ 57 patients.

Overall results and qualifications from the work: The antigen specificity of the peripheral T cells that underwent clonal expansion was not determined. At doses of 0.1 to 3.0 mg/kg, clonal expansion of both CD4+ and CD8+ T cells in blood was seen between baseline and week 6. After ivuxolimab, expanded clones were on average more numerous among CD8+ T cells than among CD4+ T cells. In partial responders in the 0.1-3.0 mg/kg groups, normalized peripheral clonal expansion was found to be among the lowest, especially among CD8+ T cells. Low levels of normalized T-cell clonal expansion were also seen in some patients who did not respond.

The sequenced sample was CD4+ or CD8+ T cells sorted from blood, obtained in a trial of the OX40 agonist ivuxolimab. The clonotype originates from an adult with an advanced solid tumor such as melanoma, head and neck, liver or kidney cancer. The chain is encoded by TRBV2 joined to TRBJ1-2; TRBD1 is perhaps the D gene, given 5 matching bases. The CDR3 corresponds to CASTLTDPGGYTF. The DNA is TGTGCCAGCACCCTGACAGACCCGGGGGGCTACACCTTC.